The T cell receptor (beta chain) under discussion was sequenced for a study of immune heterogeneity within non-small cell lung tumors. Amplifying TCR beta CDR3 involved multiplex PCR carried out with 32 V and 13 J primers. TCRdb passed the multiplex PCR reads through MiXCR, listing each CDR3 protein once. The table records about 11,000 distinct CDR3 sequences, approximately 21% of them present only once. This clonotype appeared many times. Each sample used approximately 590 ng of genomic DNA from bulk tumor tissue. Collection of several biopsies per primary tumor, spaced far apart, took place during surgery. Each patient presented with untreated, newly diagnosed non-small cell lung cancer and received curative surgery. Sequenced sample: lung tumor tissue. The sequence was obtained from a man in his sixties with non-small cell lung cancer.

In nucleotides, the CDR3 is TGTGCCAGTAGCCGCCTGGGGGATGAGCAGTTCTTC. Encoded protein: CASSRLGDEQFF. The chain combines TRBV19 with TRBJ2-1, with D perhaps given as TRBD1 or TRBD2 (5 bases each). With 6 bases removed from V and 8 bases from J, the gap between germline ends came to 11 bases. CDR1 is LNHDA and CDR2 is SQIVND in the germline V gene (reference sequence). This CDR3 region has 12 residues.